The clone carrying this T cell receptor (beta chain) was seen more than once but under ten times. Time point denoted: newly diagnosed GD, antithyroid drugs for less than 3 months. PBMC-extracted RNA yielded the TCR library. This record comes from a study of regulatory T cells in long-lasting Graves disease. HTBI primers from iRepertoire and Arm-PCR of CDR3 regions yielded the TCR beta libraries. Via MiXCR, TCRdb re-called the multiplex PCR reads, giving one row per CDR3 protein. In the table there are about 540,000 distinct CDR3 sequences, roughly 12% of which are singletons. CDR3 size: 17 residues. From germline, CDR1 is SEHNR and CDR2 FQNEAQ (reference sequence). Unmatched junction bases numbered 13, after V lost 1 base and J lost 7 bases. These data also formed part of another study, on T cells in Graves' hyperthyroidism and ophthalmopathy. That paper states: Clinical symptoms, serum thyroxine, TRAb, thyroid ultrasound and orbital computed tomography informed diagnoses. Before onset, by a median of 6.5 months, the model predicted ophthalmopathy.

The receptor was isolated from a man aged 25-40 years with Graves disease. V is TRBV7-9 and J is TRBJ2-1; 7 positions match TRBD2. The starting material was peripheral blood mononuclear cells (PBMCs), obtained at new diagnosis, from a patient treated with antithyroid drugs. CDR3 loop: CASSLVRMSSGGNEQFF. In nucleotides, the CDR3 is TGTGCCAGCAGCTTAGTACGTATGTCTAGCGGAGGGAATGAGCAGTTCTTC.